The T cell receptor beta chain described here comes from a study of cytomegalovirus exposure and HLA in healthy donors. Study-level findings and limits: There were approximately 150 TCR beta chains listed as cytomegalovirus-associated.

V dropped 4 bases and J dropped 6 bases, with 22 bases sitting between them. This CDR3 region has 16 residues. Germline CDR1 is MNHNS and CDR2 is SASEGT. Measured with immunoSEQ multiplex PCR; TCRdb has only the in-frame clones, and not every one. This table holds about 250,000 clones, more than 85% found once. Regarding this clone: What it binds is unknown.

The source of this sequence is a man in his late teens or twenties in good health and CMV-seropositive. The sequenced material came from PBMCs. The V gene is TRBV6-1, the J gene TRBJ2-7, with D possibly called TRBD1 or TRBD2 (5 bases each). Written as DNA, the CDR3 is TGTGCCAGCAGTGCAGGAGCCGGGACCTACTACGTCGAGCAGTACTTC. Its protein product is CASSAGAGTYYVEQYF.